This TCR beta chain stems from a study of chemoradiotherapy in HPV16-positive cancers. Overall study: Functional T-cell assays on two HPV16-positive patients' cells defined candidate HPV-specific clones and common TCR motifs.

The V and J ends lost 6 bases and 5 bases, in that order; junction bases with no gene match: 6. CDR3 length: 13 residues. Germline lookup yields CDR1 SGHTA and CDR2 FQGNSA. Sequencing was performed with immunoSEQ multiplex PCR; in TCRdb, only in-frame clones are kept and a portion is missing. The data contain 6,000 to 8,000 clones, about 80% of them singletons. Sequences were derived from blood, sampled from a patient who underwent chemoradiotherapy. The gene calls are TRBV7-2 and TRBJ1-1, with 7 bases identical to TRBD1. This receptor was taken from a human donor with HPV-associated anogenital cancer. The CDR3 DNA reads TGTGCCAGCAGTTCGGGACAGATTACTGAAGCTTTCTTT. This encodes CASSSGQITEAFF.